A selection of T cell receptor beta chains follows, all from one sample in a study of blood T cell repertoires in COVID-19. TCRdb keeps only in-frame clones here, not all; method: immunoSEQ multiplex PCR. In the table there are around 270,000 clones, about 85% of which are singletons. The sequenced sample was peripheral blood. These receptors came from a human donor with COVID-19, enrolled during active disease. The donor label of this sample is uncertain. Each CDR3 is given with its conserved first and last residue. The order of the fields is J gene, clone size, V gene, CDR3 length, D gene, CDR3 DNA, CDR3 protein. The D gene is left open where the match is weak. Some rows mark clone size as missing; the rest say once, few, many or name a class of expanded clone.

TRBJ1-2 | - | TRBV4-3 | 17 | - | TGCGCCAGCAGCCAAGAGGCCCTCCGCGACCGTCGAGGTTACTACACCTTC | CASSQEALRDRRGYYTF
TRBJ1-6 | - | TRBV20-1 | 13 | - | TGCAGTGCTAGTTCCGGGGATAATTCACCCCTCCACTTT | CSASSGDNSPLHF
TRBJ1-1 | - | TRBV9 | 17 | TRBD1 | TGTGCCAGCAGCCCCTTGGGGACAGGGATGGGGTACACTGAAGCTTTCTTT | CASSPLGTGMGYTEAFF
TRBJ2-1 | - | TRBV19 | 16 | TRBD2 | TGTGCCAGTAGTATTACTAGCGGGAGGATCAACAATGAGCAGTTCTTC | CASSITSGRINNEQFF
TRBJ1-2 | - | TRBV7-2 | 12 | - | TGTGCCAGCAGCTTGAACAGCTATGGCTACACCTTC | CASSLNSYGYTF
TRBJ2-2 | once | TRBV4-3 | 17 | - | TGCGCCAGCAGCCAAGGAACCGCCACTCTTATCACCGGGGAGCTGTTTTTT | CASSQGTATLITGELFF
TRBJ1-3 | - | TRBV28 | 14 | - | TGTGCCAGCAGTCACGGACAACTAGGAAACACCATATATTTT | CASSHGQLGNTIYF
TRBJ1-2 | - | TRBV19 | 12 | - | TGTGCCAGTAGTACTACCAACTATGGCTACACCTTC | CASSTTNYGYTF
TRBJ1-4 | - | TRBV27 | 14 | TRBD1 | TGTGCCAGCAGTTTGGACGACAGGGATGAAAAACTGTTTTTT | CASSLDDRDEKLFF
TRBJ2-3 | few | TRBV9 | 19 | TRBD2 | TGTGCCAGCAGCGTGTACTCCGCCGGGACTAGCGGGGGCACAGATACGCAGTATTTT | CASSVYSAGTSGGTDTQYF
TRBJ2-3 | - | TRBV24-1 | 15 | - | TGTGCCACCAGTGACTACAGGGCACCCACAGATACGCAGTATTTT | CATSDYRAPTDTQYF
TRBJ1-3 | - | TRBV25-1 | 12 | - | TGTGCCAGCAGTGTAGAGGGAAACACCATATATTTT | CASSVEGNTIYF
TRBJ2-5 | - | TRBV5-6 | 13 | - | TGTGCCAGCAGCAGGGGTTTGGGGGAGACCCAGTACTTC | CASSRGLGETQYF
TRBJ1-1 | - | TRBV28 | 15 | TRBD1 | TGTGCCAGCAGTTTAGAAACAGGGGGCAACACTGAAGCTTTCTTT | CASSLETGGNTEAFF
TRBJ1-3 | - | TRBV24-1 | 14 | TRBD1 | TGTGCCACCAGTGAAGGACAGGGGGGAAACACCATATATTTT | CATSEGQGGNTIYF
TRBJ2-7 | - | TRBV30 | 17 | TRBD1 | TGTGCCTGGAGTCGGGCAGGGGGCTCACGAGGTTTCTACGAGCAGTACTTC | CAWSRAGGSRGFYEQYF
TRBJ1-5 | - | TRBV5-6 | 15 | - | TGTGCCAGCAGCTTGTATGGAGGAGAAAATCAGCCCCAGCATTTT | CASSLYGGENQPQHF
TRBJ1-2 | once | TRBV18 | 20 | TRBD1 | TGTGCCAGCTCACCGTACGACCTCCGGGACAGGAGCTACTTAAACTATGGCTACACCTTC | CASSPYDLRDRSYLNYGYTF
TRBJ2-2 | - | TRBV7-8 | 16 | TRBD1 | TGTGCCAGCAGCTCCTTGGACAGGAGGAACACCGGGGAGCTGTTTTTT | CASSSLDRRNTGELFF
TRBJ2-5 | - | TRBV5-6 | 13 | TRBD1 | TGTGCCAGCAGGACGACAGGGCTGGAGACCCAGTACTTC | CASRTTGLETQYF
TRBJ1-3 | - | TRBV5-4 | 13 | - | TGTGCCAGCAGCTCGGGGGCTGGAAACACCATATATTTT | CASSSGAGNTIYF
TRBJ1-6 | - | TRBV6-5 | 13 | TRBD1 | TGTGCCAGCAGGGGGACAGATAATTCACCCCTCCACTTT | CASRGTDNSPLHF
TRBJ2-5 | - | TRBV11-3 | 16 | TRBD1 | TGTGCCAGCAGCTTAGGACAGGGGTCGTTACAAGAGACCCAGTACTTC | CASSLGQGSLQETQYF
TRBJ1-6 | few | TRBV28 | 16 | - | TGTGCCAGCAGTTTATTCAGTCAGGGAAGTGGCTCACCCCTCCACTTT | CASSLFSQGSGSPLHF
TRBJ2-5 | - | TRBV11-2 | 11 | - | TGTGCCAGCAGCTTGTCCACTTGGCAGTACTTC | CASSLSTWQYF
TRBJ2-5 | - | TRBV29-1 | 10 | - | TGCAGCGCGGTTAGAGAGACCCAGTACTTC | CSAVRETQYF
TRBJ2-1 | - | TRBV6-5 | 14 | TRBD2 | TGTGCCAGCAGAGGAGCGGGAGGTGCCAATGAGCAGTTCTTC | CASRGAGGANEQFF
TRBJ2-2 | - | TRBV2 | 14 | - | TGTGCCAGCAGTGGCCCAGCGGCCACCGGGGAGCTGTTTTTT | CASSGPAATGELFF
TRBJ2-5 | - | TRBV11-2 | 11 | - | TGTGCCAGCAGCTTCGGGGAGACCCAGTACTTC | CASSFGETQYF
TRBJ2-1 | - | TRBV18 | 15 | TRBD2 | TGTGCCAGGTCCCTGACTAGCGGGACCTACAATGAGCAGTTCTTC | CARSLTSGTYNEQFF
TRBJ1-2 | - | TRBV10-2 | 15 | TRBD1 | TGCGCCAGCAGTGAGGGGACAGGGGGAGTCTATGGCTACACCTTC | CASSEGTGGVYGYTF
TRBJ2-2 | - | TRBV30 | 17 | TRBD2 | TGTGCCTGGAGGGAACGACTAGCGGGAGTCAACACCGGGGAGCTGTTTTTT | CAWRERLAGVNTGELFF
TRBJ1-5 | - | TRBV2 | 13 | - | TGTGCCAGCAGAAATTACAGGGATCAGCCCCAGCATTTT | CASRNYRDQPQHF
TRBJ1-4 | - | TRBV28 | 14 | TRBD1 | TGTGCCAGCAGTTGGACAGGGCGGTCGGAAAAACTGTTTTTT | CASSWTGRSEKLFF
TRBJ2-2 | - | TRBV6-1 | 15 | - | TGTGCCAGCAGTGAAAGTAGAGGGATCCCCGGGGAGCTGTTTTTT | CASSESRGIPGELFF
TRBJ1-5 | - | TRBV30 | 14 | - | TGTGCCTGGAGTGGGACAGTGAGCAATCAGCCCCAGCATTTT | CAWSGTVSNQPQHF
TRBJ2-7 | - | TRBV9 | 15 | - | TGTGCCAGCAGCGTAGATCTAGAACAAAACTACGAGCAGTACTTC | CASSVDLEQNYEQYF
TRBJ2-2 | - | TRBV30 | 14 | - | TGTGCCTGGGGGACCGGGATTCTCACCGGGGAGCTGTTTTTT | CAWGTGILTGELFF
TRBJ1-1 | - | TRBV29-1 | 12 | TRBD1 | TGCAGCGTCTCAGACAGGGACACTGAAGCTTTCTTT | CSVSDRDTEAFF
TRBJ1-5 | - | TRBV6-6 | 13 | - | TGTGCCAGCAGTTGGGGCAGTAATCAGCCCCAGCATTTT | CASSWGSNQPQHF
TRBJ2-1 | - | TRBV19 | 15 | - | TGTGCCAGTAGTTACAGGGTACTTCAGGGGAATGAGCAGTTCTTC | CASSYRVLQGNEQFF
TRBJ1-3 | - | TRBV5-1 | 14 | TRBD1 | TGCGCCAGCAGCTTGGGGACAGGGGGAAACACCATATATTTT | CASSLGTGGNTIYF